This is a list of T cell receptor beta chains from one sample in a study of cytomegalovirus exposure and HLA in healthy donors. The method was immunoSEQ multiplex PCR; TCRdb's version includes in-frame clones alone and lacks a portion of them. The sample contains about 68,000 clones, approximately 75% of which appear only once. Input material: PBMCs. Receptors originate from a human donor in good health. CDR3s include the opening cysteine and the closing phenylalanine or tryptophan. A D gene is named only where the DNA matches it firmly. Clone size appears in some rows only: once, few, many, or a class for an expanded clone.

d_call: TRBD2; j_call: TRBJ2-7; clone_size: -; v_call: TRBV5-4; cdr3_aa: CASSAMTSGFPYEQYF; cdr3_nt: TGTGCCAGCAGCGCCATGACTAGCGGGTTTCCCTACGAGCAGTACTTC
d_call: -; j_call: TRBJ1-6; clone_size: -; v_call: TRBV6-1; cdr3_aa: CASRQGPDSPLHF; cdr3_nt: TGTGCCAGCAGACAGGGACCGGATTCACCCCTCCACTTT
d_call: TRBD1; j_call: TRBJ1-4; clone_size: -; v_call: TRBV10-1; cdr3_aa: CASSGQGGEKLFF; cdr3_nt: TGCGCCAGCAGTGGACAGGGGGGTGAAAAACTGTTTTTT
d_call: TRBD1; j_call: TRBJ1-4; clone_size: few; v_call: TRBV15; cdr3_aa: CATSRDRDRVEKLFF; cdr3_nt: TGTGCCACCAGCAGAGATCGGGACAGGGTTGAAAAACTGTTTTTT
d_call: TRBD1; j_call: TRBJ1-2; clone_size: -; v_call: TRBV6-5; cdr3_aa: CASSYGQGSYGYTF; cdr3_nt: TGTGCCAGCAGTTACGGACAGGGTAGCTATGGCTACACCTTC
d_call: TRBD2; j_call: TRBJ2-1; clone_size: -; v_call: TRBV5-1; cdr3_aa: CASSFGGGYNEQFF; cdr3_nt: TGCGCCAGCAGCTTTGGCGGGGGGTACAATGAGCAGTTCTTC
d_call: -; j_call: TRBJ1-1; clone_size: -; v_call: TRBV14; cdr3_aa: CASSQVAGYAEAFF; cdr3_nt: TGTGCCAGCAGCCAAGTAGCGGGGTATGCTGAAGCTTTCTTT
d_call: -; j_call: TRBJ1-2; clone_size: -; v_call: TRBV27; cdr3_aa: CASSPTPPRGAPGGGYTF; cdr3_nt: TGTGCCAGCAGTCCAACCCCCCCGCGGGGGGCGCCCGGAGGCGGCTACACCTTC
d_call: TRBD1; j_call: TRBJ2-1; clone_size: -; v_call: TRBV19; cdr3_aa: CASSIRTGADNEQFF; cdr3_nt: TGTGCCAGTAGTATCCGGACAGGGGCTGACAATGAGCAGTTCTTC
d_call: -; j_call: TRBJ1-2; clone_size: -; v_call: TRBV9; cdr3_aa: CASSVGGGANYGYTF; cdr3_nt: TGTGCCAGCAGCGTAGGCGGGGGGGCTAACTATGGCTACACCTTC
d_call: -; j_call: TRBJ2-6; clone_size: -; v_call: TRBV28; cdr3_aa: CASSLLSSGANVLTF; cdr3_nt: TGTGCCAGCAGTTTATTATCCTCTGGGGCCAACGTCCTGACTTTC
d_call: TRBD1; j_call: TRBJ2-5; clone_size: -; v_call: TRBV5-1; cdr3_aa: CASSLDGQGAGETQYF; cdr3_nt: TGCGCCAGCAGCTTGGACGGACAGGGGGCAGGAGAGACCCAGTACTTC
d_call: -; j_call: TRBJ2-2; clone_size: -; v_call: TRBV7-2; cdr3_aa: CASSLVLGAGGELFF; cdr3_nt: TGTGCCAGCAGCTTAGTACTGGGGGCCGGCGGGGAGCTGTTTTTT
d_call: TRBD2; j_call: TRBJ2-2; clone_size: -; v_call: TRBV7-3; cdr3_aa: CASSPTLAGGPNTGELFF; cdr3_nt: TGTGCCAGCAGCCCCACACTAGCGGGGGGCCCGAACACCGGGGAGCTGTTTTTT
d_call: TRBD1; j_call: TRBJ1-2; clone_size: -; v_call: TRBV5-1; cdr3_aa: CASSLGDRALGYGYTF; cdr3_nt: TGCGCCAGCAGCTTGGGGGACAGGGCACTTGGCTATGGCTACACCTTC
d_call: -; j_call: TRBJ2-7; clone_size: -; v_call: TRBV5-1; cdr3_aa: CASSLLLASDEQYF; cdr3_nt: TGCGCCAGCAGCTTGCTCCTAGCCAGCGACGAGCAGTACTTC
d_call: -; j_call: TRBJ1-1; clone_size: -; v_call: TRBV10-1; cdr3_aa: CASSESYGNTEAFF; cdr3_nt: TGCGCCAGCAGTGAGTCCTACGGGAACACTGAAGCTTTCTTT
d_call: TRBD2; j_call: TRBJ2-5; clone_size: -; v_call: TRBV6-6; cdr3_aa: CASSSGLAGPGAQYF; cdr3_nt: TGTGCCAGCAGTTCCGGACTAGCGGGGCCTGGGGCCCAGTACTTC
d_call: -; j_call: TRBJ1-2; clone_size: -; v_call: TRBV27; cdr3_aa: CASSSQLRGYGYTF; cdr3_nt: TGTGCCAGCAGTTCACAATTACGTGGTTATGGCTACACCTTC
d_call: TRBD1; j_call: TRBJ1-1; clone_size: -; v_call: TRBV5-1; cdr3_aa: CASSPQGRTEAFF; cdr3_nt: TGCGCCAGCAGTCCACAGGGGAGGACTGAAGCTTTCTTT
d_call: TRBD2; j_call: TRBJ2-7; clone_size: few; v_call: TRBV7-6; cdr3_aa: CASSLIAASGGNSYEQYF; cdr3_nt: TGTGCCAGCAGCTTAATTGCGGCTAGCGGGGGGAACTCCTACGAGCAGTACTTC
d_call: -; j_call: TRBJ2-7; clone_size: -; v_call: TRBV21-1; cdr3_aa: CASSNSRETFPYEQYF; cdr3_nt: TGTGCCAGCAGCAATTCCCGGGAAACTTTCCCCTACGAGCAGTACTTC
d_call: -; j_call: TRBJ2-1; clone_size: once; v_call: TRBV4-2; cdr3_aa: CASSQDTGDSYNEQFF; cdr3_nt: TGTGCCAGCAGCCAAGATACAGGAGACTCCTACAATGAGCAGTTCTTC
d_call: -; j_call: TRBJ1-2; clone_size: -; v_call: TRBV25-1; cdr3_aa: CASSESVTSNGYTF; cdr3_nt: TGTGCCAGCAGTGAATCGGTGACAAGCAATGGCTACACCTTC
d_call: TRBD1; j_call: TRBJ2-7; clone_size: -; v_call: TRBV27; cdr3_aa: CASRAGGSYEQYF; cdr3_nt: TGTGCCAGCAGAGCAGGGGGCTCCTACGAGCAGTACTTC
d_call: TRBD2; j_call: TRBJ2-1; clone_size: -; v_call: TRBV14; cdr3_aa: CASSQDWTSGGAGMDEQFF; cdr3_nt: TGTGCCAGCAGCCAAGATTGGACTAGCGGGGGGGCGGGGATGGATGAGCAGTTCTTC
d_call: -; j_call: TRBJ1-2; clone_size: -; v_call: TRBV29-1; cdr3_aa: CSVVGMRGGYTF; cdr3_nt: TGCAGCGTTGTGGGAATGCGGGGCGGCTACACCTTC
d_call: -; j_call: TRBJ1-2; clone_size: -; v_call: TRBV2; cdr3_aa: CASSGQEGFYGYTF; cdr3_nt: TGTGCCAGCAGTGGACAGGAAGGGTTCTATGGCTACACCTTC
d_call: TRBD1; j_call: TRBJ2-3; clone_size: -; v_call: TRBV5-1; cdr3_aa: CASSLVGQGPDTQYF; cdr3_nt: TGCGCCAGCAGCTTGGTTGGACAGGGCCCAGATACGCAGTATTTT
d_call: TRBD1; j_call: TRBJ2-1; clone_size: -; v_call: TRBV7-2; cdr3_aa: CASSLGGQGFDEQFF; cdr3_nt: TGTGCCAGCAGCTTAGGAGGACAGGGGTTCGATGAGCAGTTCTTC
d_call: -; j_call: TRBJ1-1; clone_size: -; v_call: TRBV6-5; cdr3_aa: CASSTRGGDTEAFF; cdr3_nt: TGTGCCAGCAGCACTCGGGGGGGGGACACTGAAGCTTTCTTT
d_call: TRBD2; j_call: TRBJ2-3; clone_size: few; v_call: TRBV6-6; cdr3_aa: CASSLAGSTDTQYF; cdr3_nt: TGTGCCAGCAGTTTAGCGGGGAGCACAGATACGCAGTATTTT
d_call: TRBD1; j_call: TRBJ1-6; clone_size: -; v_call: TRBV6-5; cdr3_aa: CASSYSIGQGLPPLHF; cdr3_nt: TGTGCCAGCAGTTACAGCATAGGACAGGGTTTGCCACCCCTCCACTTT
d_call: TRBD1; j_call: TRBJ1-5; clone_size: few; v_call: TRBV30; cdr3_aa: CAADRGDYSNQPQHF; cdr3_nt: TGTGCCGCTGACAGGGGGGATTATAGCAATCAGCCCCAGCATTTT
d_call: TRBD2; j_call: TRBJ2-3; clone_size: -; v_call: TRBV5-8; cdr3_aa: CASSPGLAGRTDTQYF; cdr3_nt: TGTGCCAGCAGCCCCGGACTAGCGGGGCGCACAGATACGCAGTATTTT
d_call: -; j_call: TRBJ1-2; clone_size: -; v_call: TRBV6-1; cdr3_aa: CASSEGERNYGYTF; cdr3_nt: TGTGCCAGCAGTGAAGGGGAGAGGAACTATGGCTACACCTTC
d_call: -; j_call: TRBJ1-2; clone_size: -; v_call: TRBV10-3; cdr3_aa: CAISERRGADYGYTF; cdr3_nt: TGTGCCATCAGTGAGCGTCGGGGGGCTGACTATGGCTACACCTTC
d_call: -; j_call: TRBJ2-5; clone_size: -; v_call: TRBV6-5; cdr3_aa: CASSYRQGGTQYF; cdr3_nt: TGTGCCAGCAGTTACCGCCAGGGGGGGACCCAGTACTTC
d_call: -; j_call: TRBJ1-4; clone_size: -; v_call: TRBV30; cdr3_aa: CAWRTSEKLFF; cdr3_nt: TGTGCCTGGAGAACAAGTGAAAAACTGTTTTTT
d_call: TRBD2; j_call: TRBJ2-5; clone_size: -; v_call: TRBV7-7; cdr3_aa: CASSGTGTNQETQYF; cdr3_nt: TGTGCTAGCAGCGGGACCGGGACTAACCAAGAGACCCAGTACTTC
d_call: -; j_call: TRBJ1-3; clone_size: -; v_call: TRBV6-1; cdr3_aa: CASSAWTASGNTIYF; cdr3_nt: TGTGCCAGCAGTGCGTGGACAGCTTCTGGAAACACCATATATTTT
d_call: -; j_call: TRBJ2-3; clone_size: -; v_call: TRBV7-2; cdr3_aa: CASSSGQPTSTDTQYF; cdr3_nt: TGTGCCAGCAGCTCGGGACAACCAACTAGCACAGATACGCAGTATTTT
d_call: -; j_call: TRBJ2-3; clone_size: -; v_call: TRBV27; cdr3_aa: CASSFLAGYTDTQYF; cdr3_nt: -
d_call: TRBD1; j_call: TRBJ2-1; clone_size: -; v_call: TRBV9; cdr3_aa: CASSVLGDRDEQFF; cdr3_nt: TGTGCCAGCAGCGTCCTGGGGGACAGGGACGAGCAGTTCTTC
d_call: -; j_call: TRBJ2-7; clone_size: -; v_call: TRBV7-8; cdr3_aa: CASSLDQNYEQYF; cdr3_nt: TGTGCCAGCAGCTTAGACCAGAACTACGAGCAGTACTTC
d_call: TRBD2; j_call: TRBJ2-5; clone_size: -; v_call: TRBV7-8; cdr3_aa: CASSPRTSGAETQYF; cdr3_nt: TGTGCCAGCAGCCCAAGAACGAGCGGGGCGGAGACCCAGTACTTC
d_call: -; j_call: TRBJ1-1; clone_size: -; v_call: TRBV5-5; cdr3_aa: CASSLDRANTEAFF; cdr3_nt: TGTGCCAGCAGCTTGGACAGGGCGAACACTGAAGCTTTCTTT
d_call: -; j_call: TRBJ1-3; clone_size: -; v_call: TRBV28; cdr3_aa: CASGRLDRTSGNTIYF; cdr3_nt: TGTGCCAGCGGGCGCCTCGACAGAACCTCTGGAAACACCATATATTTT
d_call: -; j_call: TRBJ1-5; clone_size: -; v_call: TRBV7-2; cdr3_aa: CASSSTLTGLRNQPQHF; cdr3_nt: TGTGCCAGCAGCTCGACTCTCACAGGGTTACGCAATCAGCCCCAGCATTTT
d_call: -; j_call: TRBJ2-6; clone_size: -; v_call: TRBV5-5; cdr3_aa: CASSSGLNSGANVLTF; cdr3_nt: TGTGCCAGCAGCTCGGGACTGAACTCTGGGGCCAACGTCCTGACTTTC
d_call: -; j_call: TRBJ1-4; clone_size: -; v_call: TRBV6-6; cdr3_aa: CASSYEGREKLFF; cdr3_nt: TGTGCCAGCAGTTACGAGGGTAGGGAAAAACTGTTTTTT
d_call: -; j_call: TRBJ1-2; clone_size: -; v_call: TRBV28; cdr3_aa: CASSVPAGARGYTF; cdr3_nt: TGTGCCAGCAGTGTCCCAGCGGGGGCGCGGGGCTACACCTTC